This T cell receptor (beta chain) stems from a study of T-cell memory formation after mild COVID-19. This clonotype was found many times. Its specificity is unknown. The CDR3 has 16 amino acids. Trimming took 0 bases from V and 0 from J, leaving 11 bases between them. CDR1 is SGHRS, CDR2 YFSETQ, per germline. Notes on the study in general: Clones which contracted sat mainly in CM and EM if CD4+, and in EMRA if CD8+.

Amplification by 5'RACE using constant-segment primers produced TCR alpha and TCR beta cDNA libraries that carried sample barcodes and UMIs. TCRdb independently ran MiXCR on the 5' RACE reads; one entry per CDR3 protein. The sample includes 530,000 or so distinct CDR3 sequences, 15% to 20% seen only once; the top ten take roughly 8.2%. The sequenced sample consisted of PBMCs or a T cell subset sorted from them (not recorded which). The origin of this receptor is an adult woman who had mild COVID-19 (a few samples of this study predate the infection). Cell type and time point are not known. This chain joins TRBV5-1 and TRBJ2-3; D possibly matches TRBD1 or TRBD2 (5 bases each). The CDR3 spells CASSLGFRDSTDTQYF. Written as DNA, the CDR3 is TGCGCCAGCAGCTTGGGGTTCCGGGACAGCACAGATACGCAGTATTTT.